This is a list of T cell receptor beta chains from one sample in a study of T cell responses to AZD1222 COVID-19 vaccine. The assay was immunoSEQ multiplex PCR, and TCRdb's table has in-frame clones only and misses some. The sample contains 86,000 or so clones, 90% of which appear only once. Material: peripheral blood, obtained on day 0 of AZD1222 vaccination. The receptor source for this set is an adult in good health. CDR3s include the opening cysteine and the closing phenylalanine or tryptophan. Fields, in order: V gene, CDR3 length, D gene, clone size, J gene, CDR3 DNA, CDR3 protein. A D gene is named only where the DNA matches it firmly. Size values are once, few and many counts, or a class for expanded clones, and some rows have none.

>TRBV28|14|-|few|TRBJ1-5
TGTGCCAGCAGGGTCGGGGGAAGCAATCAGCCCCAGCATTTT
CASRVGGSNQPQHF
>TRBV19|16|TRBD1|-|TRBJ1-5
TGTGCCAGTAGTGTTACAGGGGGCGCCGGCAATCAGCCCCAGCATTTT
CASSVTGGAGNQPQHF
>TRBV27|14|-|-|TRBJ2-7
TGTGCCAGCAGTAGAGAAGCTAGTACCTACGAGCAGTACTTC
CASSREASTYEQYF
>TRBV12-3/TRBV12-4|13|-|-|TRBJ2-5
TGTGCCAGCAGCCTTCAAGGGGAAGAGACCCAGTACTTC
CASSLQGEETQYF
>TRBV9|13|-|-|TRBJ1-1
TGTGCCAGCAGCGTAGCTTTGAACACTGAAGCTTTCTTT
CASSVALNTEAFF
>TRBV12-3/TRBV12-4|12|-|-|TRBJ1-1
TGTGCCAGCAGTCCCGACAGCACTGAAGCTTTCTTT
CASSPDSTEAFF
>TRBV5-6|16|TRBD1|-|TRBJ1-2
TGTGCCAGCAGCTCCCCTCCCGGGACAGGGACTGTCTTCTACACCTTC
CASSSPPGTGTVFYTF
>TRBV5-4|15|TRBD2|-|TRBJ2-1
TGTGCCAGCAGCTTGGCGGGCCAGCGGGGGTTTGAGCAGTTCTTC
CASSLAGQRGFEQFF
>TRBV3-1/TRBV3-2|15|-|-|TRBJ2-1
TGTGCCAGCAGCCGGTTGGACACCCCCTACAATGAGCAGTTCTTC
CASSRLDTPYNEQFF
>TRBV19|14|-|-|TRBJ2-2
TGTGCCAGTAACTCGGCAGGGGCCACCGGGGAGCTGTTTTTT
CASNSAGATGELFF
>TRBV7-6|16|TRBD1|-|TRBJ1-3
TGTGCCAGCAGCTTAGCGGGACCAGGGGGTGGAAACACCATATATTTT
CASSLAGPGGGNTIYF
>TRBV6-1|15|-|-|TRBJ2-3
TGTGCCAGCAGTGAAGCCCTCTCGAGTGCAGATACGCAGTATTTT
CASSEALSSADTQYF
>TRBV6-5|14|-|-|TRBJ1-1
TGTGCCAGCAGTTACCGCCAGGGGAACACTGAAGCTTTCTTT
CASSYRQGNTEAFF
>TRBV7-9|17|-|-|TRBJ1-2
TGTGCCAGCAGCTTGGGGTCAGTTAGGGGACCTCCCTATGGCTACACCTTC
CASSLGSVRGPPYGYTF
>TRBV5-1|14|-|-|TRBJ1-3
TGCGCCAGCAGCATCGGGACACCCCAGGAGACCATATATTTT
CASSIGTPQETIYF
>TRBV5-1|16|TRBD2|-|TRBJ2-1
TGCGCCAGCAGCTTGGATTCGGGAGGCGCCCACAATGAGCAGTTCTTC
CASSLDSGGAHNEQFF
>TRBV5-1|16|-|-|TRBJ2-3
TGCGCCAGCAGCTTGTCCCAGGGGGGGTCCACAGATACGCAGTATTTT
CASSLSQGGSTDTQYF
>TRBV5-1|13|-|-|TRBJ1-2
TGCGCCCTCAGGGTGTGGTCCCCTTATGGCTACACCTTC
CALRVWSPYGYTF
>TRBV30|14|-|-|TRBJ1-6
TGTGCCTGGAGTGTTACGGTGCCGAATTCACCCCTCCACTTT
CAWSVTVPNSPLHF
>TRBV9|14|-|-|TRBJ2-3
TGTGCCAGCAGCGTAGGACTAGGGGTAGATACGCAGTATTTT
CASSVGLGVDTQYF
>TRBV19|15|-|few|TRBJ2-1
TGTGCCAGTAGTATGTGGGGGAGTGCCTACAATGAGCAGTTCTTC
CASSMWGSAYNEQFF
>TRBV23-1|13|-|-|TRBJ1-2
TGCGCCAGCAGTCAACGATGCATTTGCGGCTACACCTTC
CASSQRCICGYTF
>TRBV7-9|12|-|-|TRBJ1-3
TGTGCCAGCAGCCTGAGTGGAAACACCATATATTTT
CASSLSGNTIYF
>TRBV11-2|14|TRBD1|-|TRBJ2-7
TGTGCCAGCAGCTACGGGACAGGGACATACGAGCAGTACTTC
CASSYGTGTYEQYF
>TRBV12-3/TRBV12-4|13|-|-|TRBJ2-1
TGTGCCAGCAGTTCGTTAGGGTACAATGAGCAGTTCTTC
CASSSLGYNEQFF
>TRBV6-1|14|-|-|TRBJ2-3
TGTGCCAGCAGTGAATCTCTGGCAGGGCTTGCGCAGTATTTT
CASSESLAGLAQYF
>TRBV7-6|18|TRBD2|-|TRBJ2-7
TGTGCCAGCAGCCCAGGCGGCGGGAGGGCCTCGATAGGATACGAGCAGTACTTC
CASSPGGGRASIGYEQYF
>TRBV15|15|-|few|TRBJ1-5
TGTGCCACCAGCACCGCAGGGTGGGGCAATCAGCCCCAGCATTTT
CATSTAGWGNQPQHF
>TRBV7-3|16|-|-|TRBJ1-1
TGTGCCAGCAGCTTACCCCCGGGGACGGGGAACACTGAAGCTTTCTTT
CASSLPPGTGNTEAFF
>TRBV7-3|14|TRBD2|few|TRBJ2-1
TGTGCCAGCAGCAGCGGGGATTCCTACAATGAGCAGTTCTTC
CASSSGDSYNEQFF
>TRBV11-2|15|TRBD1|-|TRBJ1-2
TGTGCCAGCACGGACAGGGAGAATAATGACTATGGCTACACCTTC
CASTDRENNDYGYTF
>TRBV28|13|-|-|TRBJ2-7
TGTGCCAGCGGCCCCCCACAGGGCTACGAGCAGTACTTC
CASGPPQGYEQYF
>TRBV3-1/TRBV3-2|15|TRBD2|-|TRBJ2-1
TGTGCCAGCAGCCCCTCGCGGGGGTCCTACAATGAGCAGTTCTTC
CASSPSRGSYNEQFF
>TRBV24-1|13|-|few|TRBJ1-1
TGTGCCACCAAGGGAGGGGATGGCACTGAAGCTTTCTTT
CATKGGDGTEAFF
>TRBV6-5|15|-|-|TRBJ1-1
TGTGCCAGCAGTTACTCGACGAACCTGAACACTGAAGCTTTCTTT
CASSYSTNLNTEAFF
>TRBV9|17|-|-|TRBJ1-5
TGTGCCAGCAGCGTAGGGAGTAGGCCCGATAGCAATCAGCCCCAGCATTTT
CASSVGSRPDSNQPQHF
>TRBV11-2|16|TRBD1|-|TRBJ2-3
TGTGCCAGCAGCTTAAATGTTGCAGGGGGCGGAGATACGCAGTATTTT
CASSLNVAGGGDTQYF
>TRBV10-2|11|-|few|TRBJ1-1
TGCGCCAGCACCAAACAGGGAGAGGCTTTCTTT
CASTKQGEAFF
>TRBV5-8|13|-|-|TRBJ2-2
TGTGCCAGCAGCTTGATAAACACCGGGGAGCTGTTTTTT
CASSLINTGELFF
>TRBV28|15|TRBD1|once|TRBJ2-7
TGTGCCAGCAGTTCCCCGGACAGGGTTAGATACGAGCAGTACTTC
CASSSPDRVRYEQYF
>TRBV5-1|13|-|-|TRBJ2-7
TGCGCCAGCAGCTTGGCGGGCAGTAGCGAGCAGTACTTC
CASSLAGSSEQYF
>TRBV10-2|12|-|-|TRBJ2-7
TGCGCCAGCAGTGTCGGTTCCTACGAGCAGTACTTC
CASSVGSYEQYF
>TRBV6-4|14|-|-|TRBJ1-1
TGTGCCAGCAAAGCCAGGGTAGGGGACACTGAAGCTTTCTTT
CASKARVGDTEAFF
>TRBV4-2|12|-|once|TRBJ2-7
TGTGCCAGCAGCCAAGCCCCTACGGAGCAGTACTTC
CASSQAPTEQYF
>TRBV6-1|12|-|-|TRBJ2-7
TGTGCCAGCAGTGATCCCCCGGGGGAGCAGTACTTC
CASSDPPGEQYF
>TRBV28|12|-|-|TRBJ2-3
TGTGCCAGCAGTTTTTCTGTTGATACGCAGTATTTT
CASSFSVDTQYF
>TRBV6-5|12|-|-|TRBJ1-2
TGTGCGACACACCAACCTAACTATGGCTACACCTTC
CATHQPNYGYTF
>TRBV27|19|-|-|TRBJ2-6
TGTGCCAGCCAACCCAGGAACCCCAACACGCACTCTGGGGCCAACGTCCTGACTTTC
CASQPRNPNTHSGANVLTF
>TRBV3-1/TRBV3-2|15|-|-|TRBJ1-2
TGTGCCAGCAGCCAAGATCCAGGGGTCGGCTATGGCTACACCTTC
CASSQDPGVGYGYTF
>TRBV19|13|-|-|TRBJ2-2
TGTGCCAGTAGGACCCGAAACACCGGGGAGCTGTTTTTT
CASRTRNTGELFF
>TRBV6-1|14|-|-|TRBJ1-1
TGTGCCAGCAGTGAGAGAAAAGGTGGCACTGAAGCTTTCTTT
CASSERKGGTEAFF
>TRBV20-1|15|-|-|TRBJ2-6
TGCAGTGCTAGTTCCCCGGGGTCTGGGGCCAACGTCCTGACTTTC
CSASSPGSGANVLTF
>TRBV18|15|-|-|TRBJ1-6
TGTGCCAGCTCACCGGAAAGCACCTATAATTCACCCCTCCACTTT
CASSPESTYNSPLHF
>TRBV5-5|12|-|-|TRBJ2-3
TGTGCCAGCAGCTTGTACCCAGATACGCAGTATTTT
CASSLYPDTQYF
>TRBV11-3|13|TRBD1|-|TRBJ1-1
TGTGCCAGCAGCGGACAGGGAGTGACTGAAGCTTTCTTT
CASSGQGVTEAFF
>TRBV5-6|13|-|-|TRBJ1-6
TGTGCCAGCAGCTTTTCAGGCGGTTCACCCCTCCACTTT
CASSFSGGSPLHF